This TCR beta chain comes out of a study of blood T cell repertoires in COVID-19. Here immunoSEQ multiplex PCR was the method, and the copy in TCRdb shows in-frame clones only, minus some. Here the sample spans roughly 220,000 clones, 65% to 90% being singletons. Trimming left V 2 bases short and J 5 bases short, with 6 bases between. The CDR3 has 13 residues. Per germline, CDR1 SGHTA and CDR2 FQGNSA. This receptor was identified in a middle-aged woman with acute COVID-19. The sequenced material came from PBMCs or T cells enriched from blood (not recorded which). This chain uses TRBV7-2 with TRBJ2-2; unclear D gene. The CDR3 reads CASSLYGTGELFF. In DNA form, the CDR3 reads TGTGCCAGCAGCTTATACGGGACCGGGGAGCTGTTTTTT.